The 22 T cell receptor beta chains in this list originate from one sample, sequenced in a study of T cells in Graves' hyperthyroidism and ophthalmopathy. Amplified regions were TCR beta CDR3 sequences from RNA transcripts. A set of HTBI primers served as the primers for a first-round RT-PCR of the TCR CDR3. TCRdb analysed the multiplex PCR reads with MiXCR anew, one entry per CDR3 protein. The table shows around 600,000 distinct CDR3 sequences, with just under 45% occurring only once. Input material: peripheral blood or thyroid tissue (not recorded which). All receptors derive from an adult man with Graves' disease, either hyperthyroidism or ophthalmopathy (not recorded which).

Worth noting for this clonotype: This may arise from a read error, as a much more abundant clone is one base away. The chain couples TRBV29-1 to TRBJ2-7; D gene uncertain. V was cut by 4 bases and J by 3 bases, with 7 bases left in between. The CDR3 sequence is 11 residues long. CDR1 and CDR2 (germline): SQVTM, ANQGSEA. CDR3 residues: CSVGTNYEQYF. The CDR3 DNA is TGCAGCGTTGGAACTAACTACGAGCAGTACTTC.

The chain uses TRBV15 and TRBJ1-6, with a tentative D call TRBD1 (6 bases). V was shortened by 2 bases and J by 5 bases, with 10 bases between the two germline ends. Germline CDR1 LNHNV, CDR2 YYDKDF (reference sequence). The CDR3 runs to 15 residues. In DNA, the CDR3 is TGTGCCACCAGCAGACTCAACAGGGATAATTCACCCCTCCACTTT. Protein: CATSRLNRDNSPLHF.

This chain uses TRBV20-1 with TRBJ2-7, with D hard to call. CDR3 length: 10 residues. Trimming cost V 6 bases and J 4 bases, with 7 bases left between them. CDR1 is DFQATT and CDR2 is SNEGSKA in the germline V gene (reference sequence). The CDR3: CSAFEYEQYF. The CDR3 DNA sequence: TGCAGTGCGTTCGAATACGAGCAGTACTTC.

About this clonotype itself: A much larger clone is a single base away; this may be a read error. No conserved phenylalanine or tryptophan ends this CDR3, so it is likely a read error. The chain has TRBV7-6 and TRBJ1-1; 7 bases line up with TRBD1. The length of the CDR3 is 17 residues. V trimming: 1 base; J trimming: 3 bases; junction bases outside the gene matches: 11. CDR1 SGHVS and CDR2 FNYEAQ come from the germline V gene. The CDR3 protein is CASSLETGSDKDTEAFL. CDR3 DNA sequence: TGTGCCAGCAGCTTAGAGACAGGGAGTGATAAGGACACTGAAGCTTTCCTT.

The rearrangement joins TRBV6-6 to TRBJ2-5; D unresolved. Trimming stripped 5 bases from V and 1 base from J, with 11 bases between. CDR1 and CDR2 from the germline V gene are MNHNY and SVGAGI (reference sequence). The CDR3 sequence is 14 residues long. This CDR3 is CASSESAFQETQYF. DNA for the CDR3: TGTGCCAGCAGTGAATCAGCATTCCAAGAGACCCAGTACTTC.

This chain connects TRBV29-1 to TRBJ2-7; 12 positions match TRBD1. The germline V gene encodes CDR1 SQVTM and CDR2 ANQGSEA. This CDR3 is 14 amino acids long. V trimming: 7 bases; J trimming: 4 bases; junction bases outside the gene matches: 8. The DNA of the CDR3 is TGCAGCGGGGGACAGGGGGCCGCGGATTACGAGCAGTACTTC. This gives the protein CSGGQGAADYEQYF.

The sample holds one count of this clonotype. This chain's CDR3 is CATSRGPGGGSEQYF. CDR3 bases: TGTGCCACCAGCAGAGGTCCTGGCGGGGGGAGTGAGCAGTACTTC. This chain connects TRBV15 to TRBJ2-7; 8 bases match TRBD2. V dropped 1 base and J dropped 7; count of bases not matched to a gene: 9. Germline V gene sequence: CDR1 LNHNV, CDR2 YYDKDF (reference sequence). The CDR3 covers 15 residues.

The table lists this clonotype with a few counts. CDR3 nucleotides: TGTGCCAGCAGCCCGGTTGCCTTTAGCAATCAGCCCCAGCATTTT. As protein: CASSPVAFSNQPQHF. The chain recombines TRBV27 with TRBJ1-5; D remains unclear. Per the germline V gene, CDR1 is MNHEY and CDR2 is SMNVEV (reference sequence). The CDR3 runs 15 residues. V shed 6 bases and J shed 0 bases, with 12 bases lying between them.

V and J are TRBV9 and TRBJ1-4; D perhaps matches TRBD1 (5 bases). V lost 5 bases, J lost 8 bases, and 22 bases lay in between. CDR3 length: 16 residues. The germline V gene encodes CDR1 SGDLS and CDR2 YYNGEE. CDR3 loop: CASSKGVWHGNEKLFF. The CDR3 DNA is TGTGCCAGCAGTAAAGGGGTTTGGCACGGGAACGAAAAACTGTTTTTT.

This clonotype has a count of ten or more. V gene TRBV2 combines with J gene TRBJ1-6; D gene uncertain. Germline loops: CDR1 SNHLY, CDR2 FYNNEI. V was clipped by 2 bases and J by 5 bases, with 7 bases between them. This CDR3 has 14 residues. CDR3 loop: CASSELGNNSPLHF. The CDR3 nucleotides read TGTGCCAGCAGTGAATTGGGAAATAATTCACCCCTCCACTTT.

Details on this clonotype: A much larger clonotype is one base distant, so this may be a read error. J is TRBJ1-3 and V is TRBV6-1; D gene unclear. Germline CDR1 is MNHNS and CDR2 is SASEGT. This CDR3 contains 12 residues. CDR3 in DNA: TGTGCCATCAGTGAAGCCGAAGACACCATATATTTT. It encodes CAISEAEDTIYF.

As regards this clonotype: A much larger clone differs from this one at a single base, so this may be a read error. The CDR3 DNA follows: TGCGCCAGCAGCGGGGGGGCACTCGGCCACACCTTC. This encodes CASSGGALGHTF. The chain links TRBV7-3 to TRBJ1-2, with D possibly being TRBD1 (6 bases). Germline lookup yields CDR1 SGHTA and CDR2 FQGTGA. This CDR3 has 12 amino acids.

There are many counts of this clonotype. This chain links TRBV7-9 with TRBJ2-7; 10 nucleotides align to TRBD2. Germline loops: CDR1 SEHNR, CDR2 FQNEAQ (reference sequence). The trim removed 5 bases at V and 4 bases at J, leaving 11 bases unmatched. The CDR3 is 16 amino acids. CDR3 DNA sequence: TGTGCCAGCAGCGCGATCCCTAGCGGGAGACGTTACGAGCAGTACTTC. Its protein is CASSAIPSGRRYEQYF.

V and J are TRBV2 and TRBJ1-5, with 8 positions matching TRBD1. Germline V lookup: CDR1 SNHLY, CDR2 FYNNEI. The CDR3 runs 15 residues. V shed 6 bases, J shed 3 bases, and the junction held 7 bases outside the gene matches. The CDR3 DNA sequence: TGTGCCAGCAGGAGAGGACAGGGTACCAATCAGCCCCAGCATTTT. It is translated as CASRRGQGTNQPQHF.

A remark on this clonotype: Given a much more abundant clone one base away, this may be a read error. The gene calls are TRBV24-1 and TRBJ1-4, with D tentatively TRBD1 (5 bases). This CDR3 spans 15 amino acids. Germline V gene lookup returns CDR1 KGHDR and CDR2 SFDVKD. The V gene lost 3 bases and the J gene lost 4 bases, with 11 bases spanning the gap. The CDR3 DNA follows: TGTGCCACCAGTGATGTGGGGCGCGGTAATGAAAAACTGTTTTTT. Protein: CATSDVGRGNEKLFF.

This clonotype has a handful of counts. This chain joins TRBV2 and TRBJ1-5; a weak D match, TRBD1 (6 bases). Germline loops: CDR1 SNHLY, CDR2 FYNNEI. This CDR3 contains 15 residues. V was pared by 8 bases and J by 7 bases, with 21 bases between. In DNA, the CDR3 is TGTGCCAGCGGCCAAAGGTCAGGGGTGGGACAGCCCCAGCATTTT. Encoded protein: CASGQRSGVGQPQHF.

In its sample, this clonotype was seen a few times. This chain uses TRBV7-2 with TRBJ1-1, with 9 bases aligning to TRBD1. Per the germline V gene, CDR1 is SGHTA and CDR2 is FQGNSA. V shed 1 base, J shed 4 bases, and the junction held 4 bases outside the gene matches. The CDR3 loop spans 15 amino acids. This chain's CDR3 is CASSLGGQGITEAFF. CDR3 sequence (DNA): TGTGCCAGCAGCTTAGGAGGACAGGGGATCACTGAAGCTTTCTTT.

This clonotype was found many times. V is TRBV5-5 and J is TRBJ1-6, with D possibly being TRBD1 (5 bases). The CDR3 consists of 15 residues. Deletions cut 0 bases from V and 7 bases from J, with 11 bases between. Looked up from germline, CDR1 is SGHKS and CDR2 is YYEKEE (reference sequence). CDR3 sequence (DNA): TGTGCCAGCAGCTTGGGGCAGGGTGCGAATTCACCCCTCCACTTT. Protein: CASSLGQGANSPLHF.

Turning to this clonotype: Mismatch with germline at one junction end may stem from a read error. V usage is TRBV6-5 and J usage is TRBJ2-7; TRBD2 aligns across 10 bases. Germline V gene lookup returns CDR1 MNHEY and CDR2 SVGAGI. The CDR3 spans 15 residues. CDR3 in DNA: TGTGCCAGCAGTTACCTCCTAGCGGGAGCTTACGGGCAGTACTTC. This sequence encodes CASSYLLAGAYGQYF.

V gene TRBV20-1 combines with J gene TRBJ2-7; 10 nucleotides match TRBD1. V trimming: 7 bases; J trimming: 3 bases; junction bases outside the gene matches: 9. Germline V lookup: CDR1 DFQATT, CDR2 SNEGSKA (reference sequence). The CDR3 is 14 residues long. CDR3 sequence reads: CSVMDRGVVYEQYF. CDR3 sequence (DNA): TGCAGTGTAATGGACAGGGGGGTCGTCTACGAGCAGTACTTC.

Many counts were recorded for this clonotype. The chain has TRBV5-1 and TRBJ1-6; 7 nucleotides line up with TRBD1. The CDR3 spans 16 residues. In germline, CDR1 is SGHRS, CDR2 YFSETQ. The V gene end was trimmed by 2 bases and the J gene end by 9 bases; junction bases not matched to a gene: 11. In nucleotides, the CDR3 is TGCGCCAGCAGCTTTACAGAGCGACAGGGTGGTTCACCCCTCCACTTT. It codes for CASSFTERQGGSPLHF.

The chain uses TRBV25-1 and TRBJ1-2; D is ambiguous. Trimming pared 8 bases from V and 4 bases from J, leaving 14 bases between. CDR1 MGHDK and CDR2 SYGVNS come from the germline V gene. CDR3 length: 13 residues. The CDR3 DNA follows: TGTGCCAGCCAAGAGAGCGCATTCTATGGCTACACCTTC. This gives the protein CASQESAFYGYTF.